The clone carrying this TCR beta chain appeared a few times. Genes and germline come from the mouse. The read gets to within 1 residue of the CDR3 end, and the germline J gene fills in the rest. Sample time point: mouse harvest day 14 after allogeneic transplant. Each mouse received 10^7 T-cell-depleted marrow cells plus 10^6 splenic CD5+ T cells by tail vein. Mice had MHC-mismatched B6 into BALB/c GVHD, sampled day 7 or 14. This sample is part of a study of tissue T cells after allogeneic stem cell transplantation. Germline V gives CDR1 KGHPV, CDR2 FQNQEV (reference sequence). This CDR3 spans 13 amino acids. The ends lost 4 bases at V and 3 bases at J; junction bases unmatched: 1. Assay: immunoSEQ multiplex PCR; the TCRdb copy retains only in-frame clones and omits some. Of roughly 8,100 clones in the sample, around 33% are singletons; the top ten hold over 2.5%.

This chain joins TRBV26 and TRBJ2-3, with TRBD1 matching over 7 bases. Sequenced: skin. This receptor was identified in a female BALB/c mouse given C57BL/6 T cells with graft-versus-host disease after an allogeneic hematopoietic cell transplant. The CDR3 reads CASSPGQAETLYF. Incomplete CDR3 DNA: TGTGCCAGCAGTCCGGGACAGGCAGAAACGCTGTAT. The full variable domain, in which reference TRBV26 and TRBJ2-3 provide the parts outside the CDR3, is NSKVIQTPRYLVKGQGQKAKMRCIPEKGHPVVFWYQQNKNNEFKFLINFQNQEVLQQIDMTEKRFSAECPSNSPCSLEIQSSEAGDSALYLCASSPGQAETLYFGSGTRLTVL.